This T cell receptor (beta chain) originates from a study of blood T cell repertoires in COVID-19. On the study more broadly: The study drew acute and convalescent COVID-19 samples from the United States, Italy and Spain. T cells, B-cell-depleted T cells, or PBMCs supplied cDNA or gDNA.

In the original workflow: Reference gene primer amplification in the assay estimated nucleated cell counts. Profiling relied on immunoSEQ multiplex PCR, and the TCRdb table lists in-frame clones only, not all of them. V and J calls and clone size are given by that table; D and trimming were obtained from the DNA. The table includes 250,000 to 300,000 clones, 70% to 90% detected once. V shed 5 bases and J shed 2 bases, with 16 bases lying between them. The germline CDR1 and CDR2 sequences are LNHDA and SQIVND (reference sequence). The CDR3 is 15 amino acids. This clonotype originated in a woman aged 55 to 70 with acute or convalescent COVID-19. The sample consisted of peripheral blood. V is TRBV19 and J is TRBJ2-7; TRBD1 is a possible D gene (6 bases). CDR3 residues: CASSSPGHGTYEQYF. Written as DNA, the CDR3 is TGTGCCAGTAGTTCGCCGGGACACGGAACCTACGAGCAGTACTTC.